The 15 T cell receptor beta chains in this list originate from one sample, sequenced in a study of STAT3 mutations in large granular lymphocyte leukemia. Study conclusions and caveats: Every T-cell large granular lymphocyte leukemia patient had at least one immunodominant TCR beta clonotype.

No antigen has been assigned to these receptors. Only in-frame clones appear in the TCRdb table, and some are missing; sequencing was by immunoSEQ multiplex PCR. The table lists roughly 46,000 clones, about 81% of them singletons, with about 0.45% in the top ten. The sequenced sample consisted of PBMCs. The receptors were gathered from a human donor with T large granular lymphocyte leukemia. Some clones in this sample may be carry-over from other donors' samples.

The CDR3 loop reads CASSYSTGSAEAFF. DNA for the CDR3: TGTGCCAGCAGTTACTCGACAGGGAGCGCTGAAGCTTTCTTT. The chain links TRBV6-6 to TRBJ1-1, with TRBD1 matching over 7 bases. This CDR3 comprises 14 residues. Germline CDR1 and CDR2: MNHNY and SVGAGI (reference sequence). The V and J ends lost 0 bases and 6 bases, in that order; junction bases with no gene match: 4.

The chain combines TRBV9 with TRBJ1-2; D call uncertain. The CDR3 is 12 amino acids. Germline CDR1 is SGDLS and CDR2 is YYNGEE. The V end lost 1 base, the J end lost 8 bases, and 9 bases lay between the germline ends. CDR3 coding DNA: TGTGCCAGCAGCGTATTGGGATACGGCTACACCTTC. This gives the protein CASSVLGYGYTF.

This clone has a handful of counts. V is TRBV6-1 and J is TRBJ1-5, with a tentative D call TRBD1 (5 bases). The CDR3 has 14 residues. Trimming took 9 bases from V and 5 from J, leaving 17 bases between them. Per the germline V gene, CDR1 is MNHNS and CDR2 is SASEGT. Here the CDR3 DNA reads TGTGCCAGGGTCAGCAGGGTGTTCGATCAGCCCCAGCATTTT. Encoded protein: CARVSRVFDQPQHF.

The chain combines TRBV5-1 with TRBJ2-1; tentatively, D is TRBD2 (7 bases). The CDR3 covers 14 residues. The germline gives CDR1 SGHRS, CDR2 YFSETQ. V was trimmed by 3 bases and J by 10 bases, leaving 17 bases between them. CDR3: CASSYMAEGGEQFF. CDR3 in DNA: TGCGCCAGCAGCTATATGGCCGAGGGGGGGGAGCAGTTCTTC. Full variable domain (outside the CDR3, taken from reference TRBV5-1 and TRBJ2-1): KAGVTQTPRYLIKTRGQQVTLSCSPISGHRSVSWYQQTPGQGLQFLFEYFSETQRNKGNFPGRFSGRQFSNSRSEMNVSTLELGDSALYLCASSYMAEGGEQFFGPGTRLTVL.

The genes are TRBV6-1 and TRBJ2-7, with 7 positions matching TRBD1. This CDR3 contains 13 residues. V lost 4 bases and J lost 2; bases outside the gene matches: 2. The germline CDR1 and CDR2 sequences are MNHNS and SASEGT. The CDR3 region has the DNA TGTGCCAGCAGTGGACAGGGCCCCTACGAGCAGTACGTC. Translation gives CASSGQGPYEQYV.

The V gene is TRBV27, the J gene TRBJ2-5, with D possibly being TRBD2 (5 bases). Germline CDR1 is MNHEY and CDR2 is SMNVEV (reference sequence). With 5 bases removed from V and 1 base from J, the gap between germline ends came to 14 bases. This CDR3 has 15 amino acids. The CDR3 DNA is TGTGCCAGCAGTGGACCGCACGAGGGCCAAGAGACCCAGTACTTC. It yields the protein CASSGPHEGQETQYF.

V usage is TRBV5-6 and J usage is TRBJ1-3; 7 bases fit TRBD1. Germline-derived CDR1 and CDR2 are SGHDT and YYEEEE. Unmatched junction bases numbered 8, after V lost 4 bases and J lost 4 bases. The CDR3 runs 15 residues. The CDR3 region has the DNA TGTGCCAGCAGCCGTACCGGGACAGTGGGAAACACCATATATTTT. This encodes CASSRTGTVGNTIYF.

The rearrangement joins TRBV4-2 to TRBJ1-4; maybe TRBD1 (5 bases). The CDR3 covers 14 residues. Between the trimmed V and J ends, which lost 1 base and 7 bases, there was a span of 10 bases. Germline lookup yields CDR1 LGHNA and CDR2 YNFKEQ. The chain's CDR3 is CASSQGQGGEKLFF. The CDR3 DNA reads TGTGCCAGCAGCCAAGGTCAGGGAGGTGAAAAACTGTTTTTT.

The chain recombines TRBV4-1 with TRBJ1-6, with D unresolved. The ends were cut back, 1 base at V and 3 bases at J, with 19 bases in the middle. The CDR3 spans 19 residues. Germline CDR1 is MGHRA and CDR2 is YSYEKL. In DNA, the CDR3 is TGCGCCAGCAGCCAAGGGGAGTCCGGTACCCGATACTATAATTCACCCCTCCACTTT. This sequence encodes CASSQGESGTRYYNSPLHF.

J is TRBJ1-2 and V is TRBV2, with no clear D. CDR3 length: 15 residues. Deletions cut 3 bases from V and 5 bases from J, with 16 bases between. The germline gives CDR1 SNHLY, CDR2 FYNNEI. As DNA, the CDR3 is TGTGCCAGCAGTGATTATAACCTGGTAGGGTATGGCTACACCTTC. The encoded protein is CASSDYNLVGYGYTF.

The genes are TRBV18 and TRBJ2-5, with D unclear. The CDR3 loop spans 12 amino acids. Trimming left V 1 base short and J 3 bases short, with 3 bases between. Germline V gives CDR1 KGHSH, CDR2 LQKENI. The CDR3 nucleotides read TGTGCCAGCTCACCACAGAAAGAGACCCAGTACTTC. This encodes CASSPQKETQYF.

This chain links TRBV7-2 with TRBJ2-3; no definite D call. Germline V gene lookup returns CDR1 SGHTA and CDR2 FQGNSA. The CDR3 length is 13 residues. Trimming removed 0 bases from V and 6 bases from J, with 7 bases in between. CDR3 DNA sequence: TGTGCCAGCAGCTTAGCCCTGCTGGATACGCAGTATTTT. As protein: CASSLALLDTQYF. Full variable domain (remainder filled in from reference TRBV7-2 and TRBJ2-3): GAGVSQSPSNKVTEKGKDVELRCDPISGHTALYWYRQSLGQGLEFLIYFQGNSAPDKSGLPSDRFSAERTGGSVSTLTIQRTQQEDSAVYLCASSLALLDTQYFGPGTRLTVL.

The V gene is TRBV27, the J gene TRBJ1-2, with 8 positions matching TRBD1. Unmatched junction bases numbered 7, after V lost 5 bases and J lost 8 bases. In germline, CDR1 is MNHEY, CDR2 SMNVEV (reference sequence). The CDR3 is 13 amino acids. The CDR3: CASSEGQGTGYTF. The CDR3 bases are TGTGCCAGCAGTGAAGGACAGGGTACGGGCTACACCTTC.

Turning to this clone: Mismatch with germline at one junction end may stem from a read error. V usage is TRBV4-1 and J usage is TRBJ1-3; D is possibly TRBD1 (5 bases). The CDR3 has 17 amino acids. Germline assignment: CDR1 MGHRA and CDR2 YSYEKL. CDR3 loop: CASSKEGFGAVGNTIYF. As DNA, the CDR3 is TGCGCCAGCAGCAAAGAAGGGTTTGGGGCAGTAGGAAACACCATATATTTT.

The CDR3 nucleotides read TGTGCCAGCAGCTTTACCAGCGCAACTAATGAAAAACTGTTTTTT. Its translation: CASSFTSATNEKLFF. This rearrangement joins TRBV5-6 to TRBJ1-4; no reliable D call. Between the trimmed V and J ends, which lost 2 bases and 0 bases, there was a span of 8 bases. CDR1 SGHDT and CDR2 YYEEEE come from the germline V gene. The CDR3 is 15 amino acids.